Listed here are 6 T cell receptor beta chains from one sample, sequenced in a study of control samples from healthy donors and cancer patients. Some clones are missing from TCRdb's copy, which holds only in-frame ones; the method was immunoSEQ multiplex PCR. The repertoire consists of 140,000 to 150,000 clones, with roughly 93% occurring once and the leading ten covering 5.8%. The sample was blood. These receptor sequences come from a man between 18 and 29 years old in good health.

The V gene is TRBV28, the J gene TRBJ1-4; D unclear. The germline V gene encodes CDR1 MDHEN and CDR2 SYDVKM. The germline V and J ends were trimmed by 4 bases and 7 bases, with 16 bases remaining between them. The CDR3 sequence is 15 residues long. CDR3 sequence (DNA): TGTGCCAGCAGTTGGGAAAGGTCCGGATCTGAAAAACTGTTTTTT. Its protein is CASSWERSGSEKLFF.

J is TRBJ1-3 and V is TRBV7-9; D is uncertain. Germline V gene sequence: CDR1 SEHNR, CDR2 FQNEAQ (reference sequence). This CDR3 region has 13 residues. Trimming stripped 4 bases from V and 4 bases from J, with 8 bases between. CDR3 nucleotide sequence: TGTGCCAGCAGCTCGGAGGGCGGAAACACCATATATTTT. Protein product: CASSSEGGNTIYF.

The V and J genes are TRBV7-9 and TRBJ2-3; D not certain. The CDR3 sequence is 13 residues long. V gave up 7 bases and J gave up 6 bases, with 14 bases separating them. Germline values: CDR1 SEHNR, CDR2 FQNEAQ (reference sequence). This CDR3 reads CASTYVHPDTQYF. Written as DNA, the CDR3 is TGTGCCAGCACTTACGTTCACCCCGATACGCAGTATTTT.

The V gene is TRBV7-2, the J gene TRBJ1-2, with 8 positions matching TRBD1. From germline, CDR1 is SGHTA and CDR2 FQGNSA. This CDR3 comprises 15 residues. Unmatched junction bases numbered 9, after V lost 4 bases and J lost 5 bases. The DNA of the CDR3 is TGTGCCAGCAGCTCCCGGACAGGGCGGGGGTATGGCTACACCTTC. This encodes CASSSRTGRGYGYTF.

This chain links TRBV6-5 with TRBJ2-7; D is undetermined. Trimming removed 6 bases at V and 4 bases at J, with 13 bases between. CDR1 and CDR2 from the germline V gene are MNHEY and SVGAGI. The CDR3 length is 13 residues. CDR3 nucleotides: TGTGCCAGCAGCCGTAGTCCCAGGTACGAGCAGTACTTC. This encodes CASSRSPRYEQYF.

The chain combines TRBV7-2 with TRBJ2-7, with 9 bases fitting TRBD2. The CDR3 covers 13 residues. Germline CDR1 is SGHTA and CDR2 is FQGNSA. V shed 9 bases, J shed 0 bases, and the junction held 3 bases outside the gene matches. This chain's CDR3 is CASNSGSSYEQYF. In nucleotides, the CDR3 is TGTGCCAGTAATAGCGGGAGCTCCTACGAGCAGTACTTC.